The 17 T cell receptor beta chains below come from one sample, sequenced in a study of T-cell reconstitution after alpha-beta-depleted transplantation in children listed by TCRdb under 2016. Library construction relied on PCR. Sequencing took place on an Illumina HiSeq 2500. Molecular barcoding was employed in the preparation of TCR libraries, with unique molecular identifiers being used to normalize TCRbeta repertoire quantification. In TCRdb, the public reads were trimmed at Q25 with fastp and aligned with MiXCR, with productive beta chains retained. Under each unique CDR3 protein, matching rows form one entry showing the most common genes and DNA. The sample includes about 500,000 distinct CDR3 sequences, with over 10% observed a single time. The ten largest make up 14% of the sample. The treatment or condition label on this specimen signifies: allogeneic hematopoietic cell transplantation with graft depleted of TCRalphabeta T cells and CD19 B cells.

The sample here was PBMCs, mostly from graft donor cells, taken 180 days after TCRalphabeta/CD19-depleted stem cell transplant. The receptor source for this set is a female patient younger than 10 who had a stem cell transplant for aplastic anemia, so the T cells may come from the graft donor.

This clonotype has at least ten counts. The CDR3: CASRQRQGRRETQYF. The CDR3 region has the DNA TGTGCCAGCAGACAAAGACAGGGGAGGAGGGAGACCCAGTACTTC. This sequence joins TRBV7-8 and TRBJ2-5; 8 nucleotides align to TRBD1. CDR3 length: 15 amino acids. The V segment lost 6 bases and the J segment 5 bases; nucleotides outside the gene matches: 11. Germline V lookup: CDR1 SGHVS, CDR2 FQNEAQ.

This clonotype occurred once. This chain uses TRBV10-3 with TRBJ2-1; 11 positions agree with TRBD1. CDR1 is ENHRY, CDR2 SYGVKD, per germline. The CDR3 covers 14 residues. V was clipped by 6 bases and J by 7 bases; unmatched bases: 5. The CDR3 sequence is CAIRLDRGHNEQFF. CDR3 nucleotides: TGTGCCATCAGGCTGGACAGGGGGCATAATGAGCAGTTCTTC.

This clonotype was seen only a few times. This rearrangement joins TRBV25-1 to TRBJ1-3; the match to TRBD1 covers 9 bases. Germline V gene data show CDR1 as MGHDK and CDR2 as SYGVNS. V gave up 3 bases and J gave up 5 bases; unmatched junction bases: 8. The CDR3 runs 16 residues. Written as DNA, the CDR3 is TGTGCCAGCAGTGACCCCGGGACAGGGATGCGAAACACCATATATTTT. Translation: CASSDPGTGMRNTIYF.

The CDR3 DNA follows: TGTGCCACCAGCGGTCCCCCGACTAGCGGGAGTTGTCACGAGCAGTACGTC. This sequence encodes CATSGPPTSGSCHEQYV. V and J are TRBV15 and TRBJ2-7; TRBD2 agrees at 12 bases. CDR3 size: 17 residues. Looked up from germline, CDR1 is LNHNV and CDR2 is YYDKDF (reference sequence). Trimming took 5 bases from V and 5 from J; bases not matched to a gene: 13.

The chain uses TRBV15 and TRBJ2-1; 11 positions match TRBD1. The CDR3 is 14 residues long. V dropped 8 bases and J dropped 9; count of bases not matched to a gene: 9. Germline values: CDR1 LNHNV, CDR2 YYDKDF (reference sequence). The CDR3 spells CATGPDRGQTEQFF. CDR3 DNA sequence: TGTGCCACCGGTCCGGACAGGGGGCAGACTGAGCAGTTCTTC.

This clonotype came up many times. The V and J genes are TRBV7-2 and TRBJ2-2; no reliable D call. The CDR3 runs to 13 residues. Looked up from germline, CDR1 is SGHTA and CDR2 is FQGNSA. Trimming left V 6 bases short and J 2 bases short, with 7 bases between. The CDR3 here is CASSRFNTGELFF. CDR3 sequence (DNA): TGTGCCAGCAGTCGATTTAACACCGGGGAGCTGTTTTTT.

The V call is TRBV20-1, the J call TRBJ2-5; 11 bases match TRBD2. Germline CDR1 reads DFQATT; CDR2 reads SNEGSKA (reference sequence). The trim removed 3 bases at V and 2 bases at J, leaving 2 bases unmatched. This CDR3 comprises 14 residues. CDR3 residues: CSARVAGGQETQYF. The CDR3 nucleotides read TGCAGTGCTAGGGTAGCGGGAGGGCAAGAGACCCAGTACTTC.

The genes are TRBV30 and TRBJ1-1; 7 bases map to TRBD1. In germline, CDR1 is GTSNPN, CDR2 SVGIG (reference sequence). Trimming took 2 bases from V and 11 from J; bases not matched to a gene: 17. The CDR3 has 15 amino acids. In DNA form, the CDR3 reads TGTGCCTGGAGTCTCCCGGGACAGTCGGCTTCAAGTGCTTTCTTT. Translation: CAWSLPGQSASSAFF. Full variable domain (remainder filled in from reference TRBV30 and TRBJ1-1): SQTIHQWPATLVQPVGSPLSLECTVEGTSNPNLYWYRQAAGRGLQLLFYSVGIGQISSEVPQNLSASRPQDRQFILSSKKLLLSDSGFYLCAWSLPGQSASSAFFGQGTRLTVV.

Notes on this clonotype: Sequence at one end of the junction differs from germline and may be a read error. The CDR3 region is CTSSWAGTSGGNTGELFF. In DNA form, the CDR3 reads TGTACCAGCAGTTGGGCCGGGACTAGCGGGGGGAACACCGGGGAGCTGTTTTTT. The chain couples TRBV12-3 or TRBV12-4 to TRBJ2-2; 14 bases align to TRBD2. The CDR3 runs 18 residues.

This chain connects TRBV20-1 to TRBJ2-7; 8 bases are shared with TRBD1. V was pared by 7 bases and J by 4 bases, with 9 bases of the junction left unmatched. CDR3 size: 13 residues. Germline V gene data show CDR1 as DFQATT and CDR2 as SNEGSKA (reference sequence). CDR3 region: CSGIQGANYEQYF. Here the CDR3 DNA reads TGCAGTGGGATTCAGGGGGCGAATTACGAGCAGTACTTC.

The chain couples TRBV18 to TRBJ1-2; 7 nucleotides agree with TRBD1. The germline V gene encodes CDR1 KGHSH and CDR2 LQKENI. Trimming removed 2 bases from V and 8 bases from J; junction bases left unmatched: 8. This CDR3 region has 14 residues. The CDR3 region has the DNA TGTGCCAGCTCACCAATGGAGGGGGCGCGCGGCTACACCTTC. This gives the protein CASSPMEGARGYTF.

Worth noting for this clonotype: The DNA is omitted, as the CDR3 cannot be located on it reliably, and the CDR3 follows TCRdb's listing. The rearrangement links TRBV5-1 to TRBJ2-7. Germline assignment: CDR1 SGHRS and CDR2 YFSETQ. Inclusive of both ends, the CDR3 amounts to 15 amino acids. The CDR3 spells CASSFGPGSSYEQYV.

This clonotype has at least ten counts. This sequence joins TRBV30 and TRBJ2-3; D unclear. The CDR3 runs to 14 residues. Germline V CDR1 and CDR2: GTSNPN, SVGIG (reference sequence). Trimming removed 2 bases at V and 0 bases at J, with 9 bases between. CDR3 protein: CAWSRVLSTDTQYF. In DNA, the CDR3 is TGTGCCTGGAGTCGGGTCCTAAGCACAGATACGCAGTATTTT.

The DNA for the CDR3 is TGCGCCAGCAGCCAAAGGTGGGGGGTCTACAATGAGCAGTTCTTC. It translates to CASSQRWGVYNEQFF. The chain uses TRBV4-3 and TRBJ2-1; tentative D call: TRBD2 (6 bases). Germline CDR1 reads LGHNA; CDR2 reads YSLEER. This CDR3 comprises 15 residues. The V end lost 2 bases, the J end lost 3 bases, and 11 bases lay between the germline ends.

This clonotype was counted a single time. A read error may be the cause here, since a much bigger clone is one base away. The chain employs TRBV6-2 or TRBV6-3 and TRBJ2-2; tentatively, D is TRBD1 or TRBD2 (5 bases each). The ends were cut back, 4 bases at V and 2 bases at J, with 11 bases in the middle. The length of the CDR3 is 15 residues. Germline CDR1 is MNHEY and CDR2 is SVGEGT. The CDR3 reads CASSSGRTNTGELFF. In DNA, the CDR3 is TGTGCCAGCAGTTCGGGACGGACTAACACCGGGGAGCTGTTTTTT.

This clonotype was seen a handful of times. CDR3 sequence: CASSLGQPNEKLFF. CDR3 nucleotide sequence: TGTGCCAGCAGCCTCGGACAGCCTAATGAAAAACTGTTTTTT. The chain recombines TRBV5-6 with TRBJ1-4, with D possibly matching TRBD1 (6 bases). The germline gives CDR1 SGHDT, CDR2 YYEEEE. The CDR3 runs 14 residues. V shed 4 bases and J shed 3 bases, with 10 bases lying between them.

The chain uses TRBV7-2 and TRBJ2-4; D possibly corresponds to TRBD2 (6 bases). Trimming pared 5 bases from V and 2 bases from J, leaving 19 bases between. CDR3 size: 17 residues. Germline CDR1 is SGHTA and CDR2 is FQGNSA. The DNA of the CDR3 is TGTGCCAGCAGCCGTAGGACTAACCCTCTGACCAAAAACATTCAGTACTTC. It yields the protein CASSRRTNPLTKNIQYF.